This TCR beta chain originates from a study of shared clonotypes between healthy human individuals. In this sample, this clone turned up a few times. Antigen specificity is unknown. Naive CD8 cells comprised CD45RO-negative, CCR7-positively selected cells, excluding terminally differentiated effector memory CD45RA+ cells. Those who donated were healthy HIV-negative adults, with no recent acute infections or vaccinations reported. Overall study findings and caveats: Larger estimated richness was generally recorded for naive subsets relative to memory subsets.

The protocol was immunoSEQ multiplex PCR, while the TCRdb copy is restricted to in-frame clones and leaves out a portion. The table lists 600,000 or so clones, about 95% of them singletons. The CDR3 totals 14 residues. Germline CDR1 reads MGHRA; CDR2 reads YSYEKL. Trimming at V came to 3 bases and at J to 3 bases, leaving 4 bases not matched to a gene. The rearrangement links TRBV4-1 to TRBJ2-7, with 8 bases aligning to TRBD2. The specimen was naive CD8+ T cells sorted from blood. The sequence derives from a woman in her 30s in good health. CDR3: CASSHTGGIYEQYF. CDR3 bases: TGCGCCAGCAGCCATACGGGAGGGATCTACGAGCAGTACTTC.